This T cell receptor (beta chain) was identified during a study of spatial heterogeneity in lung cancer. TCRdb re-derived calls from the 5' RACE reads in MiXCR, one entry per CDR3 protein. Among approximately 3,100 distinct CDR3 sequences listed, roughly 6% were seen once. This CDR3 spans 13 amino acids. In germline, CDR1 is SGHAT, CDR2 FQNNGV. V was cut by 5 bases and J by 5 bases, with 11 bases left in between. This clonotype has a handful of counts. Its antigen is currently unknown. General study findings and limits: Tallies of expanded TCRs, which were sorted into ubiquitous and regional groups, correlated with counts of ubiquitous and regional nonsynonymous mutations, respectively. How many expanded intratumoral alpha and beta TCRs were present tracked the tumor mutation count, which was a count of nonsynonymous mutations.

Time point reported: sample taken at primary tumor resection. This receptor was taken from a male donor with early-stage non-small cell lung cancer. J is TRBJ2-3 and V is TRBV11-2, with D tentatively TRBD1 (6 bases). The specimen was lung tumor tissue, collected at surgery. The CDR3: CASSKMTGDTQYF. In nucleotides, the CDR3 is TGTGCCAGCAGCAAGATGACAGGAGATACGCAGTATTTT.